This is a list of T cell receptor beta chains from one sample in a study of T-cell reconstitution after alpha-beta-depleted transplantation in children. MiXCR was run by TCRdb on the PCR reads, yielding one entry per CDR3 protein. The sample comprises 250,000 to 350,000 distinct CDR3 sequences, approximately 9.8% of which are singletons, and over 9.5% rests with the top ten. This sample comprised PBMCs from the stem cell graft donor, obtained from the stem cell graft. These receptor sequences come from a human donor who donated a stem cell graft to a child with SCID. Each CDR3 is given with its conserved first and last residue. Each record gives: J gene, clone size, CDR3 length, V gene, D gene, CDR3 protein, CDR3 DNA. A D gene is named only where the DNA matches it firmly. Rows give clone size only sometimes, using once, few, many, or a class for an expanded clone.

TRBJ1-2 | . | 14 | TRBV11-2 | TRBD1 | CASSTHRGLYGYTF | TGTGCCAGCAGCACCCACAGGGGGCTCTATGGCTACACCTTC
TRBJ2-1 | . | 14 | TRBV10-3 | . | CATIEETGRIEQFF | TGTGCCACCATAGAGGAGACAGGGAGGATTGAGCAGTTCTTC
TRBJ2-7 | few | 16 | TRBV28 | TRBD1 | CASSLGGTGTVVEQYF | TGTGCCAGCAGTTTAGGGGGCACCGGGACAGTGGTCGAGCAGTACTTC
TRBJ1-2 | . | 13 | TRBV20-1 | TRBD1 | CSARDDSGGGYTF | TGCAGTGCTAGAGATGATTCAGGGGGTGGCTACACCTTC
TRBJ1-1 | . | 14 | TRBV3-1 | . | CASSQVGKNTEAFF | TGTGCCAGCAGCCAAGTGGGTAAAAACACTGAAGCTTTCTTT
TRBJ2-7 | few | 13 | TRBV6-1 | TRBD1 | CASGQGASYEQYF | TGTGCCAGTGGACAGGGGGCTTCCTACGAGCAGTACTTC
TRBJ1-2 | . | 15 | TRBV2 | . | CASSEYRGTNYGYTF | TGTGCCAGCAGTGAATACCGGGGGACTAACTATGGCTACACCTTC
TRBJ2-1 | . | 14 | TRBV5-1 | . | CASSRTGGGNEQFF | TGCGCCAGCAGCAGAACAGGGGGAGGGAATGAGCAGTTCTTC
TRBJ2-1 | . | 13 | TRBV12-3/TRBV12-4 | . | CASSTSEDNEQFF | TGTGCCAGCAGTACCAGTGAGGACAATGAGCAGTTCTTC
TRBJ2-1 | few | 15 | TRBV6-4 | . | CASMGLAESYNEQFF | TGTGCCAGCATGGGGTTGGCGGAGAGCTACAATGAGCAGTTCTTC
TRBJ2-1 | many | 12 | TRBV14 | . | CASSQDRREQFF | TGTGCCAGCAGCCAAGATCGGCGGGAGCAGTTCTTC
TRBJ2-3 | . | 16 | TRBV29-1 | . | CSVENPRDSASDTQYF | TGCAGCGTTGAAAACCCCCGGGACTCGGCTTCCGATACGCAGTATTTT
TRBJ2-6 | few | 20 | TRBV6-1 | . | CASSEPRAGQTRSGANVLTF | TGTGCCAGCAGTGAACCGCGGGCGGGACAAACTAGATCTGGGGCCAACGTCCTGACTTTC
TRBJ1-3 | . | 14 | TRBV6-1 | . | CASRAGGNGNTIYF | TGTGCCAGCAGGGCCGGGGGCAATGGAAACACCATATATTTT
TRBJ1-2 | . | 15 | TRBV5-6 | . | CASSLWGANDYGYTF | TGTGCCAGCAGCTTGTGGGGGGCGAATGACTATGGCTACACCTTC
TRBJ2-5 | few | 15 | TRBV10-3 | . | CAISSGPGVQETQYF | TGTGCCATCAGTTCGGGGCCGGGGGTCCAAGAGACCCAGTACTTC